The text below deals with one TCR beta chain. This table comes from immunoSEQ multiplex PCR, and its TCRdb copy is limited to in-frame clones, with some not included. The repertoire holds 340,000 or so clones, with around 85% as singletons. This entry comes from a study of blood T cell repertoires in COVID-19. Per the germline V gene, CDR1 is SEHNR and CDR2 is FQNEAQ (reference sequence). The CDR3 length is 14 residues. Trimming shortened V by 4 bases and J by 5 bases, and 11 bases separated the two germline ends. The origin of this receptor is a woman between 35 and 50 years old with acute COVID-19. Sequencing was carried out using PBMCs or T cells enriched from blood (not recorded which). The chain carries TRBV7-9 and TRBJ1-4, with D unresolved. The CDR3 region has the DNA TGTGCCAGCAGCTGGGGAGGGTCAAATGAAAAACTGTTTTTT. Translated: CASSWGGSNEKLFF. Filled out from reference TRBV7-9 and TRBJ1-4, the complete variable domain reads DTGVSQNPRHKITKRGQNVTFRCDPISEHNRLYWYRQTLGQGPEFLTYFQNEAQLEKSRLLSDRFSAERPKGSFSTLEIQRTEQGDSAMYLCASSWGGSNEKLFFGSGTQLSVL.